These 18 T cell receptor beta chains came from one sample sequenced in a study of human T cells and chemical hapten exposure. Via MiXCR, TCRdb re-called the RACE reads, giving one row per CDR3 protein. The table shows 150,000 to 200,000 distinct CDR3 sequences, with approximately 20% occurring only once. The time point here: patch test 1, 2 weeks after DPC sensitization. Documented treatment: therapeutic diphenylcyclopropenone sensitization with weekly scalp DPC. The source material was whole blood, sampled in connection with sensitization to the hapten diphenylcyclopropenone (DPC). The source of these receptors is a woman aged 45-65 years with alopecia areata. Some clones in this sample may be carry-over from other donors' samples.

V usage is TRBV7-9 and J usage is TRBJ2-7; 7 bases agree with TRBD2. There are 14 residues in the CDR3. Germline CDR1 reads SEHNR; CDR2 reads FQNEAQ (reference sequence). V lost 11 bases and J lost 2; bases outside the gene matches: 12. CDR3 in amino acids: CAVRLAGVAYEQYF. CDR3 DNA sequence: TGTGCCGTACGACTAGCAGGCGTGGCCTACGAGCAGTACTTC.

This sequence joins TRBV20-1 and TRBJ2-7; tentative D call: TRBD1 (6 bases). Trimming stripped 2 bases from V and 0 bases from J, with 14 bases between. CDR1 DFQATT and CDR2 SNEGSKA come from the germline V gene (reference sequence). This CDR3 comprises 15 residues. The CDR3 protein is CSARPPGAFSYEQYF. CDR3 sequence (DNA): TGCAGTGCTAGACCCCCAGGGGCCTTCTCCTACGAGCAGTACTTC.

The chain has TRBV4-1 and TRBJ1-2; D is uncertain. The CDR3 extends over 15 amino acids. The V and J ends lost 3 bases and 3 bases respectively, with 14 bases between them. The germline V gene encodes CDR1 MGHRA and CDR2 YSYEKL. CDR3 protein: CASSQEPGSYYGYTF. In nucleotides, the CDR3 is TGCGCCAGCAGCCAGGAACCCGGGAGCTACTATGGCTACACCTTC.

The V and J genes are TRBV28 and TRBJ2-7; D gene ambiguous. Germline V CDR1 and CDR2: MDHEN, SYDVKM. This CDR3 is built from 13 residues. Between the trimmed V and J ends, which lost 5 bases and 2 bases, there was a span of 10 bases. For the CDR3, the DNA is TGTGCCAGCAGTGACACCTTTCCCTACGAGCAGTACTTC. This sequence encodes CASSDTFPYEQYF.

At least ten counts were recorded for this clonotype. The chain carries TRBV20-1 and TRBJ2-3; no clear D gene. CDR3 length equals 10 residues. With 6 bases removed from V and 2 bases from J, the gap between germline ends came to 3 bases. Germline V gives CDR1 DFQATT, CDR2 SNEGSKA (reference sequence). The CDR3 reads CSAYTDTQYF. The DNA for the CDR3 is TGCAGTGCCTACACAGATACGCAGTATTTT.

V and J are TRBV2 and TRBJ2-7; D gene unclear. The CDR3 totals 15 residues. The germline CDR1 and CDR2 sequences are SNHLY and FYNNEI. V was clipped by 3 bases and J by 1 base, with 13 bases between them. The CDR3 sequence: CASSEGGRFSYEQYF. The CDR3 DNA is TGTGCCAGCAGTGAGGGTGGCAGGTTTTCCTACGAGCAGTACTTC.

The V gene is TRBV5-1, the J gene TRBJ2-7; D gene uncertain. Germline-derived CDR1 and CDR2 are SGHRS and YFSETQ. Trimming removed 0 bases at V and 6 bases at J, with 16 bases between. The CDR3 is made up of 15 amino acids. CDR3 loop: CASSLGVLAPGEQYF. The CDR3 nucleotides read TGCGCCAGCAGCTTGGGGGTTTTAGCTCCAGGCGAGCAGTACTTC.

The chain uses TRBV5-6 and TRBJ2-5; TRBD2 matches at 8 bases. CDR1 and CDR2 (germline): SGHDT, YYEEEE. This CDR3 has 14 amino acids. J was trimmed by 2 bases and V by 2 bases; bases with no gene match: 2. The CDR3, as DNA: TGTGCCAGCAGCTTTCCTAGCGGGCAAGAGACCCAGTACTTC. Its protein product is CASSFPSGQETQYF. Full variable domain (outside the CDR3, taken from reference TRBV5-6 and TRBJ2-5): DAGVTQSPTHLIKTRGQQVTLRCSPKSGHDTVSWYQQALGQGPQFIFQYYEEEERQRGNFPDRFSGHQFPNYSSELNVNALLLGDSALYLCASSFPSGQETQYFGPGTRLLVL.

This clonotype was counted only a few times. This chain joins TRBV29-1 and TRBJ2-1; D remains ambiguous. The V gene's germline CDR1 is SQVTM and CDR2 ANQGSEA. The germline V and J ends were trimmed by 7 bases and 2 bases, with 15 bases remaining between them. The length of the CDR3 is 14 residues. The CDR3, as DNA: TGCAGCGCCAGGACCGACACCCCCTACAATGAGCAGTTCTTC. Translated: CSARTDTPYNEQFF.

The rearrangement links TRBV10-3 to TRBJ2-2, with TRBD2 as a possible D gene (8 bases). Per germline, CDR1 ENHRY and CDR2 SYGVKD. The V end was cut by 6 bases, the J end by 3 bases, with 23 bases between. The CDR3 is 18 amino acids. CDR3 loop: CAISLTGLRAGDTGELFF. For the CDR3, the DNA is TGTGCCATCAGCTTGACAGGGCTGCGAGCGGGGGACACCGGGGAGCTGTTTTTT.

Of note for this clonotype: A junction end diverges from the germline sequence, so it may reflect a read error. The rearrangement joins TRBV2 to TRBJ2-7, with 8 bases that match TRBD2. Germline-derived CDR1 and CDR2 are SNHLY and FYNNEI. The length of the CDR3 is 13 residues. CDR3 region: CASREAGVGEQYF. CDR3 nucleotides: TGTGCCAGCAGGGAAGCGGGAGTAGGCGAGCAGTACTTC.

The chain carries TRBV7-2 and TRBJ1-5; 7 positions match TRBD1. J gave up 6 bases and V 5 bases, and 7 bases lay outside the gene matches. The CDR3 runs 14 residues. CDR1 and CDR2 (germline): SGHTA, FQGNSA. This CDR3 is CASSALGGPQPQHF. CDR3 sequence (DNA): TGTGCCAGCAGCGCTCTAGGGGGCCCTCAGCCCCAGCATTTT.

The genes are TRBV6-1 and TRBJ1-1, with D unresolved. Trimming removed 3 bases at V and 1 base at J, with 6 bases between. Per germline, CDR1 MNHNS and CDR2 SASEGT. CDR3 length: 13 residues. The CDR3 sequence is CASSDRRNTEAFF. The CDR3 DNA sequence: TGTGCCAGCAGTGACAGACGGAACACTGAAGCTTTCTTT.

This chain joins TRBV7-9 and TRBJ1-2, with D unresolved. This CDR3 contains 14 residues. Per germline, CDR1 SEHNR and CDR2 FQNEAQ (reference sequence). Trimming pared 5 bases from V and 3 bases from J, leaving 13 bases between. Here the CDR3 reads CASSGRRQYYGYTF. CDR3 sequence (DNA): TGTGCCAGCAGCGGTCGTCGGCAATACTATGGCTACACCTTC.

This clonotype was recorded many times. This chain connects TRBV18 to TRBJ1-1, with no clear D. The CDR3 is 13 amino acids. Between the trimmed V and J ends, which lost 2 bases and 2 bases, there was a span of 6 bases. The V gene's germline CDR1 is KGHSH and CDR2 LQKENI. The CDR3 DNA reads TGTGCCAGCTCACCAACAAGAAACACTGAAGCTTTCTTT. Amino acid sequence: CASSPTRNTEAFF. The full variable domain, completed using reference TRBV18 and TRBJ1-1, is NAGVMQNPRHLVRRRGQEARLRCSPMKGHSHVYWYRQLPEEGLKFMVYLQKENIIDESGMPKERFSAEFPKEGPSILRIQQVVRGDSAAYFCASSPTRNTEAFFGQGTRLTVV.

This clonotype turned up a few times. The CDR3 nucleotides read TGCAGTGCGACTAGCGGGAGGGCCAAGGGTGAGCAGTTCTTC. Translating gives CSATSGRAKGEQFF. The chain links TRBV20-1 to TRBJ2-1; TRBD2 aligns across 14 bases. CDR3 length: 14 residues. Germline lookup yields CDR1 DFQATT and CDR2 SNEGSKA (reference sequence). After removal of 6 bases from V and 9 bases from J, the junction contained 7 bases not matched to a gene.

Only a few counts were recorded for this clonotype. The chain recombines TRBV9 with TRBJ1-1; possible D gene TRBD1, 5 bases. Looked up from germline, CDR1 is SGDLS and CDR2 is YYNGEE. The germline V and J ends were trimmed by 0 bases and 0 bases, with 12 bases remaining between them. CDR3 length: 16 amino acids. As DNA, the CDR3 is TGTGCCAGCAGCGTAGGGAATCCAGGGTTGAACACTGAAGCTTTCTTT. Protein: CASSVGNPGLNTEAFF.

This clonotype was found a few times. The CDR3 spells CASRPTGGRNQPQHF. CDR3 DNA: TGTGCCAGCAGGCCGACAGGGGGCCGTAATCAGCCCCAGCATTTT. The J gene is TRBJ1-5, the V gene TRBV6-2 or TRBV6-3; TRBD1 matches at 10 bases. The CDR3 length is 15 residues. Germline CDR1 reads MNHEY; CDR2 reads SVGEGT. Trimming removed 6 bases from V and 4 bases from J; junction bases left unmatched: 6.